This T cell receptor (beta chain) was identified in a study of shared clonotypes between healthy human individuals. V was shortened by 4 bases and J by 3 bases, with 17 bases between the two germline ends. Germline-derived CDR1 and CDR2 are SGHRS and YFSETQ. There are 15 residues in the CDR3. TCRdb's table, derived via immunoSEQ multiplex PCR, lists solely in-frame clones and lacks some. The table lists about 100,000 clones, approximately 65% of them singletons. The specimen was memory CD8+ T cells sorted from blood. Subset of the sample: CD45RO+ cells pooled with CCR7-negative TemRA cells. The chain joins TRBV5-1 to TRBJ2-7; D is uncertain. The TCR was taken from a woman in her 30s in good health. In DNA, the CDR3 is TGCGCCAGCAGCCACGGCACAACACTGGGCTACGAGCAGTACTTC. This sequence encodes CASSHGTTLGYEQYF.